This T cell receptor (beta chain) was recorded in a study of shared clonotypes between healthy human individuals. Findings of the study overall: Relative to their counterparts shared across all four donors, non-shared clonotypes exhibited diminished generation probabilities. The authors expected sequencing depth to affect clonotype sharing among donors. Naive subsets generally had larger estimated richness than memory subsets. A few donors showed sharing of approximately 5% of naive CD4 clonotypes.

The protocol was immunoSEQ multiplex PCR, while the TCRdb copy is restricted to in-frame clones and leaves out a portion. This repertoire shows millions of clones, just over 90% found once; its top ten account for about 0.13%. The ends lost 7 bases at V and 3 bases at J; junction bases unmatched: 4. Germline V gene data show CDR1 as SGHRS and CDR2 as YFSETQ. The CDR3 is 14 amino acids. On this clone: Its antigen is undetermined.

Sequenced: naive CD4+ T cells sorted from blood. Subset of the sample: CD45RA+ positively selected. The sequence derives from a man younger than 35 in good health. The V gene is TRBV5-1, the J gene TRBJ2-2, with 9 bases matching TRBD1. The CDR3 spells CASGDRVDTGELFF. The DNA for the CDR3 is TGCGCCAGCGGGGACAGGGTAGACACCGGGGAGCTGTTTTTT.